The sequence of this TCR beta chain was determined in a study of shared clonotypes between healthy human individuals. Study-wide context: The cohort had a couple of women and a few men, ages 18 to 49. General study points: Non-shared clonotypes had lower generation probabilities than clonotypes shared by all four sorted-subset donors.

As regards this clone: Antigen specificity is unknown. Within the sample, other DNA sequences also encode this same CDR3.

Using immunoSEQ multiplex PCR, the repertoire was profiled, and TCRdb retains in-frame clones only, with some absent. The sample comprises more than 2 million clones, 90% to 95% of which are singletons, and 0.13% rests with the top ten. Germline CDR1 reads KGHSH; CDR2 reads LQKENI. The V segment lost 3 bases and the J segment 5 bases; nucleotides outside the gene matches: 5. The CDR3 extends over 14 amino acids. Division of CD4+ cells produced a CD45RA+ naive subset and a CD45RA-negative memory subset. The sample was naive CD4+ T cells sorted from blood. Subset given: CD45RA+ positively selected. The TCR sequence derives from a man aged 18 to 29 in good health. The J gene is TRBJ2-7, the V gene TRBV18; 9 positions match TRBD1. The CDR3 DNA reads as TGTGCCAGCTCACCCCCGGGGACAGGGAACGAGCAGTACTTC. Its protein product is CASSPPGTGNEQYF.